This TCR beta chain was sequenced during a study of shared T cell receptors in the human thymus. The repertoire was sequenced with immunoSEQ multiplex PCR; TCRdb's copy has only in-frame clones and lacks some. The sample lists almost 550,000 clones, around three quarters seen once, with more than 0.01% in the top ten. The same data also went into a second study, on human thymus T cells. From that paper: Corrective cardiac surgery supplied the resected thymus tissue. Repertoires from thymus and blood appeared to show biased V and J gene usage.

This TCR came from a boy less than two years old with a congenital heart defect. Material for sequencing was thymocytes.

CDR3 amino acids: CASSLERNYEQYF. CDR3 nucleotide sequence: TGTGCCAGCAGCTTGGAGCGGAACTACGAGCAGTACTTC. The J gene is TRBJ2-7, the V gene TRBV5-4; D may be TRBD2 (5 bases). CDR1 and CDR2 (germline): SGHNT, YYREEE (reference sequence). This CDR3 comprises 13 residues. Trimming removed 0 bases from V and 3 bases from J, with 7 bases in between.